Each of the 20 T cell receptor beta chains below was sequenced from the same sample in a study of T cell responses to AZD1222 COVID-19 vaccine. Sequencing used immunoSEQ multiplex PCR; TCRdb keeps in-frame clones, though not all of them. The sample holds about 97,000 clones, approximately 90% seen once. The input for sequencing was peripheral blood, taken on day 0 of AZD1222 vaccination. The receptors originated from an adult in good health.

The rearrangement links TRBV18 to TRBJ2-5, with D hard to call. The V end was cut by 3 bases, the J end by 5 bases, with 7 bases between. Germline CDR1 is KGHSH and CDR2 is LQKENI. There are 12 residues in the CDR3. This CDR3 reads CASSPIAETQYF. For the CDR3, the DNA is TGTGCCAGCTCACCGATCGCCGAGACCCAGTACTTC.

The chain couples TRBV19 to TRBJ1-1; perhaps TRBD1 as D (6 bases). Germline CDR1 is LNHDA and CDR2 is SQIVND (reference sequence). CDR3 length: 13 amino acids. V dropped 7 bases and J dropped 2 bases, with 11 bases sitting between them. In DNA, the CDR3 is TGTGCCAGTACCAGGACAGCAAACACTGAAGCTTTCTTT. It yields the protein CASTRTANTEAFF.

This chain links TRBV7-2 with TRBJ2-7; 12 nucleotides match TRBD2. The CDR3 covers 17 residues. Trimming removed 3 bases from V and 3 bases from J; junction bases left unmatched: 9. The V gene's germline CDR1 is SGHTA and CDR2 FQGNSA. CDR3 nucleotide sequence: TGTGCCAGCAGCTTGGGACCACTAGCGGGGGGTTTCTACGAGCAGTACTTC. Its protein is CASSLGPLAGGFYEQYF.

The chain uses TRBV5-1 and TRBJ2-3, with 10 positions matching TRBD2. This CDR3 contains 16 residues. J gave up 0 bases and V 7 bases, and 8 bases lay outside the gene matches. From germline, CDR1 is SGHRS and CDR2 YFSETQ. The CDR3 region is CASGPSGGLSTDTQYF. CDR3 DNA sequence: TGCGCCAGCGGCCCTAGCGGGGGCCTTAGCACAGATACGCAGTATTTT.

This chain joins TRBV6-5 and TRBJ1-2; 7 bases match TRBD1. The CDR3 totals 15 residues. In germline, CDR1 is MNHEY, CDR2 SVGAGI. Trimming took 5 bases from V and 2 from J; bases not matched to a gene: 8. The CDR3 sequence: CASSKTTGQNYGYTF. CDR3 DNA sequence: TGTGCCAGCAGTAAAACAACGGGACAGAACTATGGCTACACCTTC.

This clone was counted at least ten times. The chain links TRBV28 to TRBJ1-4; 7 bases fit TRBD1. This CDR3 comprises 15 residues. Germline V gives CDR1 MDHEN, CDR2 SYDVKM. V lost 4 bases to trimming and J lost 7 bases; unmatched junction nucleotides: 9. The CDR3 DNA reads TGTGCCAGCAGTTCCGAGGGGGCTACGGGTGAAAAACTGTTTTTT. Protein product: CASSSEGATGEKLFF.

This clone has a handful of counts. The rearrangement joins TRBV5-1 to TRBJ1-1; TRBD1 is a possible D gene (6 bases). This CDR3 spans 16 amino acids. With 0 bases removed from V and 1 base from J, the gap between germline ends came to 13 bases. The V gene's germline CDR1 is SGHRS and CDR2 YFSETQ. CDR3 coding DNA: TGCGCCAGCAGCTTGGGTCAGGGGTTGGAGAACACTGAAGCTTTCTTT. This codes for CASSLGQGLENTEAFF. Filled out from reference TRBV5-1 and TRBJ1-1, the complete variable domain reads KAGVTQTPRYLIKTRGQQVTLSCSPISGHRSVSWYQQTPGQGLQFLFEYFSETQRNKGNFPGRFSGRQFSNSRSEMNVSTLELGDSALYLCASSLGQGLENTEAFFGQGTRLTVV.

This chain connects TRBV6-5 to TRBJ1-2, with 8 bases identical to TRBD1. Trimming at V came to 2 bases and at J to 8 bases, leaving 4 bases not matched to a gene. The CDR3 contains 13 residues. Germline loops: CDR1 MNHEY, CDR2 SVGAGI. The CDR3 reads CASSYADRGGYTF. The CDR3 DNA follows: TGTGCCAGCAGTTACGCCGACAGGGGCGGCTACACCTTC.

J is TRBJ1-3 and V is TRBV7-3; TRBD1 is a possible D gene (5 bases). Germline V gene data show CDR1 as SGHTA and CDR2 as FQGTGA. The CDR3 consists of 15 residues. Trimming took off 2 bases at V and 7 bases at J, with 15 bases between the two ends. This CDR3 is CASSLGAGHRNTIYF. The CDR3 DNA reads TGTGCCAGCAGCTTAGGGGCAGGTCATCGGAACACCATATATTTT.

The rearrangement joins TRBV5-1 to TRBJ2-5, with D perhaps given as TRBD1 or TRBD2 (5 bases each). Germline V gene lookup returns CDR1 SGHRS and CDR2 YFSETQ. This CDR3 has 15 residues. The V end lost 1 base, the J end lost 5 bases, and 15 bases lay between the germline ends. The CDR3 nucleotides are TGCGCCAGCAGCTTGTCAAGAGGGGATAGGGAGACCCAGTACTTC. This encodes CASSLSRGDRETQYF.

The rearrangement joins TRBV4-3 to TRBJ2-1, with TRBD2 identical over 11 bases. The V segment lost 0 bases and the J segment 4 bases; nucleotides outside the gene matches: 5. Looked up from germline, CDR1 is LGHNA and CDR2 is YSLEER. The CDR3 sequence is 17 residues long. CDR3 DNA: TGCGCCAGCAGCCAAGAACTAGCGGGGGCCAAATACAATGAGCAGTTCTTC. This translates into CASSQELAGAKYNEQFF.

The CDR3 DNA reads as TGTGCCAGCACCAAGACGGATCCCTACGAGCAGTACTTC. It yields the protein CASTKTDPYEQYF. The chain couples TRBV28 to TRBJ2-7; D not resolved. Germline V gene sequence: CDR1 MDHEN, CDR2 SYDVKM. V lost 7 bases, J lost 2 bases, and 12 bases lay in between. This CDR3 spans 13 amino acids.

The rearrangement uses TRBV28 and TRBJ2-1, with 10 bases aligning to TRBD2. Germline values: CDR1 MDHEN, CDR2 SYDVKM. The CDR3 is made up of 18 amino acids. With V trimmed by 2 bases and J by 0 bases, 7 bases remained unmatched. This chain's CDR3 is CASSLTGLARSSYNEQFF. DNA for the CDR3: TGTGCCAGCAGTTTAACGGGACTAGCGCGAAGCTCCTACAATGAGCAGTTCTTC. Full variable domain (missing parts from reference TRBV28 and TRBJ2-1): DVKVTQSSRYLVKRTGEKVFLECVQDMDHENMFWYRQDPGLGLRLIYFSYDVKMKEKGDIPEGYSVSREKKERFSLILESASTNQTSMYLCASSLTGLARSSYNEQFFGPGTRLTVL.

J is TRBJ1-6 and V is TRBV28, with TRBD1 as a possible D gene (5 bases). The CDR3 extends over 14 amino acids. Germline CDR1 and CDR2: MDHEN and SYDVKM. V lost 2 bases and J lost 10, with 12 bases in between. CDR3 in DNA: TGTGCCAGCAGTTTAGGCAGGGAGGTCTCACCCCTCCACTTT. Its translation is CASSLGREVSPLHF.

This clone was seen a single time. This CDR3 reads CASSARGQGGIATNEKLFF. The CDR3 DNA sequence: TGTGCCAGCAGCGCACGTGGACAGGGAGGAATAGCAACTAATGAAAAACTGTTTTTT. The chain couples TRBV9 to TRBJ1-4; 8 nucleotides align to TRBD1. V shed 3 bases, J shed 0 bases, and the junction held 13 bases outside the gene matches. In germline, CDR1 is SGDLS, CDR2 YYNGEE. There are 19 residues in the CDR3.

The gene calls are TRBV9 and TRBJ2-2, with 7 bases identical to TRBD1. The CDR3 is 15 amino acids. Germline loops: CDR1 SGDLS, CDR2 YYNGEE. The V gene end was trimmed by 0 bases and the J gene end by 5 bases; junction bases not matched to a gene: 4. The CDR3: CASSVGQGGTGELFF. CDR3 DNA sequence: TGTGCCAGCAGCGTAGGACAGGGTGGGACCGGGGAGCTGTTTTTT.

CDR3 bases: TGTGCCAGCAGTGAAGGTAGCGGGGACACAGATACGCAGTATTTT. Translated, it gives CASSEGSGDTDTQYF. The genes are TRBV6-4 and TRBJ2-3, with 8 positions matching TRBD2. There are 15 residues in the CDR3. The germline V gene encodes CDR1 MRHNA and CDR2 SNTAGT. Germline trimming cut 3 bases from V and 2 bases from J; bases unmatched to any gene: 4.

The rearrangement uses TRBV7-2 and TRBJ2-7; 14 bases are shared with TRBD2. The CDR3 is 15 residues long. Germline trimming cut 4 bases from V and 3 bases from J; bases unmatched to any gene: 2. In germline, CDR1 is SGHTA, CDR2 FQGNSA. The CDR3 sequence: CASSSGLAGGYEQYF. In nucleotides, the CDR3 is TGTGCCAGCAGCTCCGGACTAGCGGGGGGCTACGAGCAGTACTTC. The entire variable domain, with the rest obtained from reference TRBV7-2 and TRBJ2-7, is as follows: GAGVSQSPSNKVTEKGKDVELRCDPISGHTALYWYRQSLGQGLEFLIYFQGNSAPDKSGLPSDRFSAERTGGSVSTLTIQRTQQEDSAVYLCASSSGLAGGYEQYFGPGTRLTVT.

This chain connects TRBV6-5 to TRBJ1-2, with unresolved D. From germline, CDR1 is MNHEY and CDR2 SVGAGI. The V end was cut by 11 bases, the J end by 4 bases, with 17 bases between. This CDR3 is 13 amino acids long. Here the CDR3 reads CAGGQGRSYGYTF. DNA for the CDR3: TGTGCCGGTGGGCAAGGTCGGAGCTATGGCTACACCTTC.

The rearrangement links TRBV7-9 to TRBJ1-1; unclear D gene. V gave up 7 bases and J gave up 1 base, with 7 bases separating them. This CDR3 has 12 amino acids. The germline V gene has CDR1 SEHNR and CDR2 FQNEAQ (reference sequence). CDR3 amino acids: CASKGANTEAFF. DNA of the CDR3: TGTGCCAGCAAGGGAGCGAACACTGAAGCTTTCTTT. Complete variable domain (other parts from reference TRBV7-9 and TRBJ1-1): DTGVSQNPRHKITKRGQNVTFRCDPISEHNRLYWYRQTLGQGPEFLTYFQNEAQLEKSRLLSDRFSAERPKGSFSTLEIQRTEQGDSAMYLCASKGANTEAFFGQGTRLTVV.